One sample yielded the 24 T cell receptor beta chains listed below, sequenced in a study of T cell responses to AZD1222 COVID-19 vaccine. The assay was immunoSEQ multiplex PCR, and TCRdb's table has in-frame clones only and misses some. In the table there are approximately 100,000 clones, roughly 86% of which are singletons. Sample: peripheral blood, taken 28 days after the second AZD1222 dose. Receptor source: an adult who received the AZD1222 COVID-19 vaccine.

The J gene is TRBJ2-2, the V gene TRBV6-5, with 9 positions matching TRBD1. Germline values: CDR1 MNHEY, CDR2 SVGAGI. With 1 base clipped from V and 7 bases from J, the junction kept 7 bases outside the gene matches. This CDR3 has 16 residues. CDR3 loop: CASSYYLDRGDGELFF. The CDR3 DNA sequence: TGTGCCAGCAGTTACTACCTTGACAGGGGGGACGGGGAGCTGTTTTTT.

The chain couples TRBV7-2 to TRBJ2-1, with 7 positions matching TRBD1. This CDR3 spans 15 amino acids. Germline V lookup: CDR1 SGHTA, CDR2 FQGNSA. V lost 2 bases and J lost 4; bases outside the gene matches: 5. CDR3 bases: TGTGCCAGCAGCTTACGACAGGGTGCTTACAATGAGCAGTTCTTC. Its translation is CASSLRQGAYNEQFF.

CDR3 DNA sequence: TGTGCCAGCAGTTTTAGCGGACCTTACACCGGGGAGCTGTTTTTT. This sequence encodes CASSFSGPYTGELFF. V and J are TRBV2 and TRBJ2-2; possibly TRBD2 for D (6 bases). The CDR3 is made up of 15 amino acids. Germline V lookup: CDR1 SNHLY, CDR2 FYNNEI. Trimming shortened V by 5 bases and J by 3 bases, and 13 bases separated the two germline ends.

The chain is built from TRBV7-2 and TRBJ2-7, with 7 nucleotides matching TRBD1. The V segment lost 0 bases and the J segment 0 bases; nucleotides outside the gene matches: 5. This CDR3 has 16 amino acids. CDR1 is SGHTA, CDR2 FQGNSA, per germline. CDR3 sequence: CASSLATGESSYEQYF. CDR3 bases: TGTGCCAGCAGCTTAGCTACAGGGGAGAGCTCCTACGAGCAGTACTTC.

The chain links TRBV19 to TRBJ2-7; TRBD1 matches at 8 bases. CDR1 LNHDA and CDR2 SQIVND come from the germline V gene (reference sequence). The ends lost 1 base at V and 3 bases at J; junction bases unmatched: 2. This CDR3 region has 14 residues. The CDR3 DNA reads TGTGCCAGTAGTATAGCCGGGACAGGCTACGAGCAGTACTTC. This gives the protein CASSIAGTGYEQYF.

The table lists this clone with a few counts. The rearrangement links TRBV7-3 to TRBJ1-2; a weak D match, TRBD1 (5 bases). The CDR3 contains 16 residues. Germline V gene lookup returns CDR1 SGHTA and CDR2 FQGTGA. V lost 4 bases and J 8 bases, leaving 23 bases between the germline ends. In DNA form, the CDR3 reads TGTGCCAGCAGCTCGGGCGGGGCCCCGGTCGGTCGGGGCTACACCTTC. Protein product: CASSSGGAPVGRGYTF.

The chain carries TRBV6-5 and TRBJ2-2, with a weak D call TRBD1 (5 bases). The CDR3 length is 13 residues. V gave up 10 bases and J gave up 4 bases, with 13 bases separating them. Germline CDR1 reads MNHEY; CDR2 reads SVGAGI. This chain's CDR3 is CAIPGIGTGELFF. For the CDR3, the DNA is TGTGCCATCCCAGGGATTGGCACCGGGGAGCTGTTTTTT.

The chain is built from TRBV6-1 and TRBJ1-1; 8 nucleotides align to TRBD1. The J segment lost 1 base and the V segment lost 3 bases, leaving 1 base of the junction unmatched. The germline V gene has CDR1 MNHNS and CDR2 SASEGT. The CDR3 contains 14 residues. For the CDR3, the DNA is TGTGCCAGCAGTGACACAGGGGGGAACACTGAAGCTTTCTTT. Its translation: CASSDTGGNTEAFF.

For the CDR3, the DNA is TGTGCCAGCTCCGGGACGTGGCAGCCCCAGCATTTT. Its protein is CASSGTWQPQHF. The gene calls are TRBV6-5 and TRBJ1-5; perhaps TRBD1 as D (5 bases). Germline V lookup: CDR1 MNHEY, CDR2 SVGAGI. Trimming pared 8 bases from V and 7 bases from J, leaving 12 bases between. The CDR3 runs 12 residues.

This rearrangement joins TRBV5-3 to TRBJ1-5, with 9 bases fitting TRBD1. TRBV5-3 is designated an ORF whose function remains uncertain. V lost 4 bases, J lost 3 bases, and 5 bases stayed unmatched. CDR3 size: 15 residues. CDR3 bases: TGTGCCAGAAGCCGGACAGGGGCACACAATCAGCCCCAGCATTTT. This translates into CARSRTGAHNQPQHF.

The chain joins TRBV11-3 to TRBJ2-1, with no clear D. V was pared by 5 bases and J by 7 bases, with 18 bases between. Per germline, CDR1 SGHNT and CDR2 YENEEA. The CDR3 has 15 amino acids. The CDR3 loop is CASSKRLDYRNEQFF. DNA of the CDR3: TGTGCCAGCAGCAAGCGACTCGATTATAGGAATGAGCAGTTCTTC.

A few counts support this clone. The J gene is TRBJ2-5, the V gene TRBV2; D may be TRBD1 (6 bases). The germline V gene has CDR1 SNHLY and CDR2 FYNNEI. The CDR3 spans 11 residues. Trimming took off 6 bases at V and 9 bases at J, with 11 bases between the two ends. CDR3 sequence: CASRSGVAQYF. The CDR3 bases are TGTGCCAGCAGGTCAGGGGTGGCCCAGTACTTC.

The chain links TRBV10-3 to TRBJ2-3; unclear D gene. CDR1 and CDR2 (germline): ENHRY, SYGVKD. The V end lost 10 bases, the J end lost 2 bases, and 10 bases lay between the germline ends. CDR3 length: 12 amino acids. The CDR3 protein is CATIGSTDTQYF. The CDR3 nucleotides are TGTGCCACCATCGGGTCCACAGATACGCAGTATTTT.

This chain links TRBV6-5 with TRBJ1-4; D is ambiguous. The CDR3 consists of 14 residues. Germline lookup yields CDR1 MNHEY and CDR2 SVGAGI. Between the trimmed V and J ends, which lost 2 bases and 6 bases, there was a span of 10 bases. The CDR3 region has the DNA TGTGCCAGCAGTTACAAGCAGCCCTATGAAAAACTGTTTTTT. It specifies CASSYKQPYEKLFF.

The chain combines TRBV9 with TRBJ2-2; D perhaps matches TRBD2 (6 bases). In germline, CDR1 is SGDLS, CDR2 YYNGEE. With 3 bases removed from V and 2 bases from J, the gap between germline ends came to 11 bases. The CDR3 spans 15 residues. The CDR3 reads CASSARDFNTGELFF. CDR3 bases: TGTGCCAGCAGCGCCCGGGACTTCAACACCGGGGAGCTGTTTTTT.

This clone was found a few times. The chain uses TRBV5-5 and TRBJ1-5; D gene unclear. The CDR3 covers 15 residues. Germline-derived CDR1 and CDR2 are SGHKS and YYEKEE (reference sequence). Trimming stripped 1 base from V and 0 bases from J, with 8 bases between. The CDR3 DNA follows: TGTGCCAGCAGCTTGCTACAGTATAGCAATCAGCCCCAGCATTTT. Translated, it gives CASSLLQYSNQPQHF.

The chain uses TRBV7-9 and TRBJ1-1; no definite D call. Germline V gene sequence: CDR1 SEHNR, CDR2 FQNEAQ (reference sequence). CDR3 length: 14 amino acids. Deletions cut 5 bases from V and 1 base from J, with 11 bases between. CDR3 sequence: CASSLEVWNTEAFF. In nucleotides, the CDR3 is TGTGCCAGCAGCCTTGAGGTGTGGAACACTGAAGCTTTCTTT.

The rearrangement uses TRBV18 and TRBJ2-7; TRBD2 agrees at 8 bases. V lost 3 bases and J lost 7; bases outside the gene matches: 11. The germline V gene encodes CDR1 KGHSH and CDR2 LQKENI. This CDR3 is built from 15 residues. The CDR3 sequence: CASSPMGSGKDEQYF. The CDR3 coding sequence is TGTGCCAGCTCACCCATGGGTAGCGGGAAGGATGAGCAGTACTTC.

CDR3 residues: CASSLTVLYGYTF. Here the CDR3 DNA reads TGCGCCAGCAGCTTGACGGTCCTTTATGGCTACACCTTC. This chain uses TRBV5-1 with TRBJ1-2; D ambiguous. This CDR3 has 13 residues. V lost 1 base to trimming and J lost 5 bases, with 9 bases between them. Germline V lookup: CDR1 SGHRS, CDR2 YFSETQ.

The chain joins TRBV7-2 to TRBJ2-1; 8 bases agree with TRBD2. V dropped 1 base and J dropped 3; count of bases not matched to a gene: 2. CDR1 SGHTA and CDR2 FQGNSA come from the germline V gene. CDR3 size: 15 residues. CDR3 DNA: TGTGCCAGCAGCTTAGAACTAGCGGACTACAATGAGCAGTTCTTC. This sequence encodes CASSLELADYNEQFF. Variable domain in full (rest from reference TRBV7-2 and TRBJ2-1): GAGVSQSPSNKVTEKGKDVELRCDPISGHTALYWYRQSLGQGLEFLIYFQGNSAPDKSGLPSDRFSAERTGGSVSTLTIQRTQQEDSAVYLCASSLELADYNEQFFGPGTRLTVL.

This sequence joins TRBV7-9 and TRBJ1-2; TRBD1 aligns across 8 bases. CDR1 SEHNR and CDR2 FQNEAQ come from the germline V gene (reference sequence). The CDR3 loop spans 17 amino acids. With 1 base clipped from V and 6 bases from J, the junction kept 13 bases outside the gene matches. In DNA form, the CDR3 reads TGTGCCAGCAGCTTAGATCTGAGGGGGGACAGGATAAATGGCTACACCTTC. It codes for CASSLDLRGDRINGYTF.

The chain's CDR3 is CASSQGRLETQYF. The CDR3 DNA is TGTGCCAGCAGCCAGGGCCGGCTGGAGACCCAGTACTTC. The chain joins TRBV7-3 to TRBJ2-5, with D maybe TRBD1 (5 bases). Trimming left V 5 bases short and J 5 bases short, with 12 bases between. The CDR3 runs to 13 residues. The germline CDR1 and CDR2 sequences are SGHTA and FQGTGA.

The V call is TRBV28, the J call TRBJ1-2; 7 nucleotides line up with TRBD1. The CDR3 has 12 residues. Per germline, CDR1 MDHEN and CDR2 SYDVKM. With 2 bases clipped from V and 6 bases from J, the junction kept 0 bases outside the gene matches. As DNA, the CDR3 is TGTGCCAGCAGTTTAACAGGGGATGGCTACACCTTC. As protein: CASSLTGDGYTF.

The chain couples TRBV27 to TRBJ2-1; D gene uncertain. Trimming pared 6 bases from V and 8 bases from J, leaving 8 bases between. CDR1 and CDR2 (germline): MNHEY, SMNVEV (reference sequence). The CDR3 contains 11 residues. The chain's CDR3 is CASRQAYEQFF. The CDR3 region has the DNA TGTGCCAGCAGGCAAGCCTATGAGCAGTTCTTC.